The TCR beta chain described here comes from a study of radiation and T cells in renal cell carcinoma. Findings of the study overall: From baseline, blood top tumor clonotypes peaked at 2 weeks post-radiation.

Time point indicated: baseline pretreatment blood. Treatment described: 15 Gy SBRT to primary tumor, nephrectomy 4 weeks later. A remark on this clone: Its antigen is not identified.

The CDR3 covers 14 residues. Germline V gives CDR1 SGHTA, CDR2 FQGNSA. The junction had 7 bases not matched to a gene; V was cut back by 1 base and J by 9 bases. Profiled with immunoSEQ multiplex PCR; TCRdb holds only in-frame clones, not every one. Of 70,000 to 100,000 clones listed, over 75% were seen once; the top ten hold roughly 7%. The chain is built from TRBV7-2 and TRBJ2-7; 9 nucleotides agree with TRBD2. The sample here was blood, taken from a patient whose treatment included radiotherapy and nephrectomy. The clonotype originates from a man aged 55 to 70 with renal cell carcinoma. The CDR3 DNA sequence: TGTGCCAGCAGCTTAGGGACTAGCGAAAGAGGGCAGTACTTC. Its translation is CASSLGTSERGQYF. The variable domain in full, with the rest retrieved from reference TRBV7-2 and TRBJ2-7, is GAGVSQSPSNKVTEKGKDVELRCDPISGHTALYWYRQSLGQGLEFLIYFQGNSAPDKSGLPSDRFSAERTGGSVSTLTIQRTQQEDSAVYLCASSLGTSERGQYFGPGTRLTVT.